This TCR beta chain was profiled in a study of T cells after posttransplantation cyclophosphamide. The CDR3 runs 13 residues. Germline V gene lookup returns CDR1 SGHNT and CDR2 YENEEA. The germline V and J ends were trimmed by 0 bases and 8 bases, with 9 bases remaining between them. TCRdb keeps only in-frame clones here, not all; method: immunoSEQ multiplex PCR. Of about 32,000 clones detected, roughly 91% appear once; the ten largest clones hold 0.095% to 0.12%. Cells defined as naive were viable CD3+CD4+ or CD3+CD8+ and CCR7+CD45RA+CD45RO-CD95-CD27+CD28+. This receptor was obtained from a man younger than 40 in good health and a related stem cell transplant donor. Sequenced input: naive CD4+ T cells sorted from blood. V usage is TRBV11-3 and J usage is TRBJ2-3; D is perhaps TRBD2 (5 bases). In DNA, the CDR3 is TGTGCCAGCAGCTTAGAAGGGAGCGCTACGCAGTATTTT. Amino acids: CASSLEGSATQYF.